These T cell receptor beta chains were read from a single sample in a study of CD8 T cells in ankylosing spondylitis. Each CDR3 protein gets one entry after TCRdb re-called the 5' RACE reads with MiXCR. This sample has about 30,000 distinct CDR3 sequences, with around 30% found just once. Sequenced: synovial fluid, either unsorted or a sorted T cell fraction (not recorded which). The receptors stem from a male donor with ankylosing spondylitis. CDR3s include the opening cysteine and the closing phenylalanine or tryptophan. D genes are given only for firm matches. Part of the rows lack a size; the others show once, few, many or a class for expanded clones.

CDR3aa | CDR3nt | abundance | d_gene | j_gene | v_gene
CSARAGGLNGELFF | TGCAGTGCACGAGCGGGAGGGCTTAACGGGGAGCTGTTTTTT | NA | TRBD2 | TRBJ2-2 | TRBV20-1
CASRRRGESGELFF | TGTGCCAGCAGGAGGAGGGGCGAGAGCGGGGAGCTGTTTTTT | few | NA | TRBJ2-2 | TRBV7-8
CSARGLAGDNGELFF | TGCAGTGCTAGGGGACTAGCGGGAGATAACGGGGAGCTGTTTTTT | few | TRBD2 | TRBJ2-2 | TRBV20-1
CASSLWDRSYSNQPQHF | TGTGCCAGCAGCTTGTGGGACAGGAGTTATAGCAATCAGCCCCAGCATTTT | NA | TRBD1 | TRBJ1-5 | TRBV7-2
CASTPGTDTQYF | TGCGCCAGCACCCCCGGCACAGATACGCAGTATTTT | few | NA | TRBJ2-3 | TRBV10-2
CASSLHPPSSGKETQYF | TGTGCCAGCAGTCTCCACCCCCCCTCTAGCGGAAAAGAGACCCAGTACTTC | once | TRBD2 | TRBJ2-5 | TRBV6-1
CATRDREGEQYF | TGTGCCACCCGGGACAGGGAGGGCGAGCAGTACTTC | few | TRBD1 | TRBJ2-7 | TRBV24-1
CASSPNYNEQFF | TGTGCCAGCAGCCCCAACTACAATGAGCAGTTCTTC | few | NA | TRBJ2-1 | TRBV7-8
CASSPTQTGSGELFF | TGTGCCAGCAGCCCGACCCAGACAGGATCCGGGGAGCTGTTTTTT | NA | NA | TRBJ2-2 | TRBV3-1
CASSPILRPSYNEQFF | TGTGCCAGCAGTCCAATACTACGCCCCTCCTACAATGAGCAGTTCTTC | NA | NA | TRBJ2-1 | TRBV27
CTCCLGSLAPSTDTQYF | TGTACCTGCTGTTTAGGCTCCCTAGCACCTAGCACAGATACGCAGTATTTT | NA | NA | TRBJ2-3 | TRBV12-3/TRBV12-4
CSAREADSSSYNEQFF | TGCAGTGCTAGAGAGGCAGACTCTAGCTCCTACAATGAGCAGTTCTTC | NA | NA | TRBJ2-1 | TRBV20-1
CASIPGQGALDEQFF | TGTGCCAGCATCCCGGGGCAGGGGGCTTTGGATGAGCAGTTCTTC | NA | TRBD1 | TRBJ2-1 | TRBV7-8
CASSLLRGELFF | TGCGCCAGCAGCCTTCTAAGGGGGGAGCTGTTTTTT | NA | NA | TRBJ2-2 | TRBV4-1
CASSLYLAGGEQYF | TGCGCCAGCAGCTTGTATCTAGCGGGAGGCGAGCAGTACTTC | NA | TRBD2 | TRBJ2-7 | TRBV5-1
CASSLEEAGDFTQYF | TGTGCCAGCAGCTTAGAAGAAGCGGGAGATTTTACGCAGTATTTT | few | TRBD2 | TRBJ2-3 | TRBV7-9
CASSISRVDTEAFF | TGTGCCAGCAGTATATCCAGGGTGGACACTGAAGCTTTCTTT | NA | NA | TRBJ1-1 | TRBV5-5
CASSESGTSYEQYF | TGCGCCAGCAGTGAGAGCGGAACCTCCTACGAGCAGTACTTC | many | NA | TRBJ2-7 | TRBV10-1
CSATLGTGDTDTQYF | TGCAGTGCTACCTTGGGGACAGGAGACACAGATACGCAGTATTTT | few | TRBD1 | TRBJ2-3 | TRBV20-1
CASSIGPIYGYTF | TGTGCCAGCAGCATTGGACCGATCTATGGCTACACCTTC | few | NA | TRBJ1-2 | TRBV11-2
CASSVTSGTYNEQFF | TGTGCCAGCAGTGTGACTAGCGGGACCTACAATGAGCAGTTCTTC | NA | TRBD2 | TRBJ2-1 | TRBV6-4
CASSPPDNEQFF | TGTGCCAGCTCACCACCCGACAATGAGCAGTTCTTC | few | NA | TRBJ2-1 | TRBV18
CASSLAQGYEQPQHF | TGTGCCAGCAGTTTAGCGCAAGGGTATGAACAGCCCCAGCATTTT | once | NA | TRBJ1-5 | TRBV12-3/TRBV12-4
CASSLFWGRGEKLFF | TGCGCCAGCAGCTTGTTTTGGGGGAGAGGTGAAAAACTGTTTTTT | few | NA | TRBJ1-4 | TRBV5-1
CASGDSPNEKLFF | TGTGCCAGCGGTGACAGTCCTAATGAAAAACTGTTTTTT | NA | NA | TRBJ1-4 | TRBV12-3/TRBV12-4
CASTHAGGPSHEQYF | TGTGCCAGCACCCACGCGGGGGGCCCTTCTCACGAGCAGTACTTC | many | TRBD2 | TRBJ2-7 | TRBV2
CASSSTLGEGGAQETQYF | TGTGCCAGCAGCTCTACCCTGGGGGAGGGCGGGGCTCAAGAGACCCAGTACTTC | few | TRBD2 | TRBJ2-5 | TRBV7-8
CASSLLAGLNNEQFF | TGTGCCAGCAGTCTGCTAGCGGGCTTAAACAATGAGCAGTTCTTC | NA | TRBD2 | TRBJ2-1 | TRBV12-3/TRBV12-4
CASSFLLAGYQETQYF | TGTGCCAGCAGCTTCCTTTTAGCGGGGTACCAAGAGACCCAGTACTTC | few | TRBD2 | TRBJ2-5 | TRBV7-9
CSARDSSSGRVIQETQYF | TGCAGTGCTAGAGATAGTTCTAGCGGGAGGGTAATCCAAGAGACCCAGTACTTC | NA | TRBD2 | TRBJ2-5 | TRBV20-1
CASRTSGTSTDTQYF | TGTGCCAGCAGAACTAGCGGGACGTCAACAGATACGCAGTATTTT | NA | TRBD2 | TRBJ2-3 | TRBV12-3/TRBV12-4
CATSLTGTRFGGYTF | TGTGCCACCAGTCTTACCGGGACACGCTTCGGTGGCTACACCTTC | NA | NA | TRBJ1-2 | TRBV24-1
CASSPPSGRRNEQFF | TGTGCCAGCAGCCCCCCTAGCGGGAGGAGGAATGAACAGTTCTTC | NA | TRBD2 | TRBJ2-1 | TRBV9
CASSLVPGATYNEQFF | TGTGCCAGCAGCTTAGTTCCGGGGGCGACCTACAATGAGCAGTTCTTC | few | NA | TRBJ2-1 | TRBV7-8
CASSLKGGLFGYTF | TGTGCCAGCAGTTTAAAGGGAGGGCTTTTTGGCTACACCTTC | NA | NA | TRBJ1-2 | TRBV12-3/TRBV12-4
CASSLIWDRGSNTEAFF | TGTGCCAGCAGCTTGATTTGGGACAGGGGGTCAAATACTGAAGCTTTCTTT | many | TRBD1 | TRBJ1-1 | TRBV5-6
CSARPPAGGPGPYNEQFF | TGCAGTGCTAGACCTCCAGCGGGAGGGCCTGGCCCCTACAATGAGCAGTTCTTC | many | TRBD2 | TRBJ2-1 | TRBV20-1